A single sample gave rise to the 31 T cell receptor beta chains below, sequenced in a study of control samples from healthy donors and cancer patients. Assay: immunoSEQ multiplex PCR; the TCRdb copy retains only in-frame clones and omits some. The data hold around 130,000 clones, with roughly 89% observed a single time. The material sequenced was PBMCs. These TCRs come from a man aged 50-60 years with head and neck cancer.

In its sample, this clone was seen once. This chain connects TRBV5-6 to TRBJ2-7; 11 bases fit TRBD1. CDR1 and CDR2 (germline): SGHDT, YYEEEE. J lost 4 bases, V lost 7 bases, and 10 bases had no gene match. This CDR3 is 15 amino acids long. For the CDR3, the DNA is TGTGCCAGCCCCCGGACAGGGGGCGGTATGTACGAGCAGTACTTC. Amino acids: CASPRTGGGMYEQYF.

The chain is built from TRBV12-5 and TRBJ1-1; tentatively, D is TRBD1 (6 bases). This CDR3 has 15 residues. CDR1 and CDR2 from the germline V gene are LGHNT and FRNRAP. Trimming removed 6 bases from V and 5 bases from J, with 19 bases in between. CDR3 DNA sequence: TGTGCTAGTGGCCCACTCCAGGGGCGGTTGACTGAAGCTTTCTTT. Amino acid sequence: CASGPLQGRLTEAFF.

V and J are TRBV19 and TRBJ1-6, with 7 bases fitting TRBD1. Germline loops: CDR1 LNHDA, CDR2 SQIVND (reference sequence). V shed 6 bases, J shed 5 bases, and the junction held 10 bases outside the gene matches. The CDR3 has 16 residues. The CDR3 DNA sequence: TGTGCCAGTAGAAACTCAAAGGGGGCGAATAATTCACCCCTCCACTTT. Translation: CASRNSKGANNSPLHF.

The V gene is TRBV3-1 (or the pseudogene TRBV3-2), the J gene TRBJ2-1; TRBD1 is a possible D gene (5 bases). Germline lookup yields CDR1 LGHDT and CDR2 YNNKEL (reference sequence). The CDR3 is made up of 14 amino acids. V dropped 4 bases and J dropped 9 bases, with 16 bases sitting between them. The CDR3 sequence is CASSRPGPQGEQFF. CDR3 DNA sequence: TGTGCCAGCAGCCGTCCGGGCCCCCAGGGTGAGCAGTTCTTC.

This chain connects TRBV2 to TRBJ1-5, with a possible D match to TRBD1 (5 bases). Looked up from germline, CDR1 is SNHLY and CDR2 is FYNNEI. This CDR3 spans 15 amino acids. The germline V and J ends were trimmed by 3 bases and 5 bases, with 14 bases remaining between them. In DNA form, the CDR3 reads TGTGCCAGCAGTGATCGTGCAGGGCGGTATCAGCCCCAGCATTTT. Encoded protein: CASSDRAGRYQPQHF.

The chain couples TRBV5-1 to TRBJ1-1; D possibly corresponds to TRBD1 (6 bases). The germline V gene has CDR1 SGHRS and CDR2 YFSETQ. Trimming left V 2 bases short and J 5 bases short, with 13 bases between. CDR3 length equals 14 residues. The chain's CDR3 is CASSLGGAMTEAFF. In nucleotides, the CDR3 is TGCGCCAGCAGCTTAGGGGGGGCTATGACTGAAGCTTTCTTT.

The V and J genes are TRBV4-1 and TRBJ2-3, with TRBD1 as a possible D gene (5 bases). The ends were cut back, 3 bases at V and 7 bases at J, with 11 bases in the middle. This CDR3 region has 13 residues. CDR1 is MGHRA and CDR2 is YSYEKL in the germline V gene. CDR3 sequence: CASSHLGVYTQYF. The CDR3 DNA is TGCGCCAGCAGCCATTTAGGGGTTTATACGCAGTATTTT.

Details on this clone: Other DNA variants within this sample encode the same CDR3. The chain links TRBV29-1 to TRBJ1-1; D might be TRBD1 (6 bases). The V gene's germline CDR1 is SQVTM and CDR2 ANQGSEA. Trimming took off 1 base at V and 0 bases at J, with 6 bases between the two ends. This CDR3 is built from 13 residues. CDR3 residues: CSVEGQVNTEAFF. The CDR3 region has the DNA TGCAGCGTTGAAGGACAGGTGAACACTGAAGCTTTCTTT.

This clone was found once. This chain's CDR3 is CSVATREKLFF. CDR3 nucleotides: TGCAGCGTCGCGACCCGTGAAAAACTGTTTTTT. The genes are TRBV29-1 and TRBJ1-4; D is unresolved. This CDR3 has 11 amino acids. The germline V gene encodes CDR1 SQVTM and CDR2 ANQGSEA. The germline V and J ends were trimmed by 6 bases and 7 bases, with 9 bases remaining between them.

The J gene is TRBJ2-7, the V gene TRBV7-2; possible D gene TRBD1, 5 bases. The CDR3 is made up of 15 amino acids. The germline gives CDR1 SGHTA, CDR2 FQGNSA. The V end lost 0 bases, the J end lost 4 bases, and 13 bases lay between the germline ends. Here the CDR3 reads CASSLAQEIIYEQYF. Written as DNA, the CDR3 is TGTGCCAGCAGCTTAGCACAGGAAATAATTTACGAGCAGTACTTC.

This chain uses TRBV28 with TRBJ2-4; 7 bases match TRBD1. The CDR3 length is 23 residues. Germline lookup yields CDR1 MDHEN and CDR2 SYDVKM. After removal of 3 bases from V and 2 bases from J, the junction contained 28 bases not matched to a gene. DNA for the CDR3: TGTGCCAGCAGTTTTAGGGACAGACGGGCCACGGAGTGGGCAGTGGGAACCAAAAACATTCAGTACTTC. Its protein is CASSFRDRRATEWAVGTKNIQYF.

This clone was seen more than once but under ten times. This chain uses TRBV27 with TRBJ2-7; 8 nucleotides line up with TRBD1. Germline V gives CDR1 MNHEY, CDR2 SMNVEV (reference sequence). The CDR3 sequence is 14 residues long. V dropped 2 bases and J dropped 7; count of bases not matched to a gene: 7. The CDR3 DNA reads TGTGCCAGCAGTTTAGGGGGGACAGGAGGGGAGCAGTACTTC. Encoded protein: CASSLGGTGGEQYF.

This chain uses TRBV27 with TRBJ2-1; D gene unclear. The V gene lost 7 bases and the J gene lost 6 bases, with 22 bases spanning the gap. The CDR3 loop spans 16 amino acids. Per germline, CDR1 MNHEY and CDR2 SMNVEV (reference sequence). The CDR3 sequence: CASTQTPIPTFNEQFF. CDR3 bases: TGTGCCAGCACCCAAACCCCCATCCCGACCTTCAATGAGCAGTTCTTC.

V usage is TRBV7-2 and J usage is TRBJ2-7; D not certain. From germline, CDR1 is SGHTA and CDR2 FQGNSA. The CDR3 runs to 13 residues. Trimming removed 0 bases at V and 4 bases at J, with 7 bases between. DNA of the CDR3: TGTGCCAGCAGCTTAGCGGAAAAGTACGAGCAGTACTTC. Translation gives CASSLAEKYEQYF.

The chain carries TRBV5-1 and TRBJ1-3; no clear D gene. CDR3 length: 15 amino acids. The germline CDR1 and CDR2 sequences are SGHRS and YFSETQ. Trimming left V 0 bases short and J 0 bases short, with 7 bases between. Here the CDR3 DNA reads TGCGCCAGCAGCTTGGGGGTGGACTCTGGAAACACCATATATTTT. This codes for CASSLGVDSGNTIYF.

This sequence joins TRBV24-1 and TRBJ2-3; weak D call: TRBD2 (7 bases). With 4 bases removed from V and 4 bases from J, the gap between germline ends came to 14 bases. Per the germline V gene, CDR1 is KGHDR and CDR2 is SFDVKD. The CDR3 runs 15 residues. CDR3 nucleotide sequence: TGTGCCACCAGTGACGCGGGGGCGGGGGCAGATACGCAGTATTTT. It specifies CATSDAGAGADTQYF.

This rearrangement joins TRBV18 to TRBJ2-7, with 8 bases identical to TRBD2. From germline, CDR1 is KGHSH and CDR2 LQKENI. Trimming removed 4 bases from V and 0 bases from J; junction bases left unmatched: 2. The CDR3 runs 14 residues. The CDR3 coding sequence is TGTGCCAGCTCACGGACTAGCCTCTCCTACGAGCAGTACTTC. This gives the protein CASSRTSLSYEQYF.

V and J are TRBV5-1 and TRBJ1-4; D may be TRBD1 (5 bases). The CDR3 runs 16 residues. The V end was cut by 2 bases, the J end by 6 bases, with 17 bases between. Germline loops: CDR1 SGHRS, CDR2 YFSETQ. The CDR3 DNA follows: TGCGCCAGCAGCTTCGGACCGGGCGGAGGGGATGAAAAACTGTTTTTT. Encoded protein: CASSFGPGGGDEKLFF. The entire variable domain, with the rest obtained from reference TRBV5-1 and TRBJ1-4, is as follows: KAGVTQTPRYLIKTRGQQVTLSCSPISGHRSVSWYQQTPGQGLQFLFEYFSETQRNKGNFPGRFSGRQFSNSRSEMNVSTLELGDSALYLCASSFGPGGGDEKLFFGSGTQLSVL.

This clone was seen a single time. V and J are TRBV6-5 and TRBJ1-2, with D perhaps matching TRBD1 (5 bases). The CDR3 contains 14 residues. V lost 2 bases to trimming and J lost 2 bases, with 9 bases between them. CDR1 is MNHEY and CDR2 is SVGAGI in the germline V gene. This CDR3 reads CASSYDWGNYGYTF. The DNA for the CDR3 is TGTGCCAGCAGTTACGATTGGGGGAACTATGGCTACACCTTC.

This clone was recorded only once. The V and J genes are TRBV7-6 and TRBJ2-2, with TRBD2 matching over 16 bases. In germline, CDR1 is SGHVS, CDR2 FNYEAQ. There are 20 residues in the CDR3. V dropped 0 bases and J dropped 4; count of bases not matched to a gene: 8. The CDR3 DNA is TGTGCCAGCAGCTTAGCGGAGGGACTAGCGGGGGGGCCCGTCACCGGGGAGCTGTTTTTT. This translates into CASSLAEGLAGGPVTGELFF.

The chain combines TRBV6-5 with TRBJ2-7; D gene unclear. The length of the CDR3 is 13 residues. CDR1 is MNHEY, CDR2 SVGAGI, per germline. Trimming pared 8 bases from V and 6 bases from J, leaving 17 bases between. In DNA, the CDR3 is TGTGCCAGCCGCGACCCAGTCGAAGGCGAGCAGTACTTC. Translated: CASRDPVEGEQYF.

The gene calls are TRBV11-2 and TRBJ2-1; D gene uncertain. The germline CDR1 and CDR2 sequences are SGHAT and FQNNGV. Trimming removed 1 base from V and 5 bases from J, with 12 bases in between. The CDR3 totals 15 residues. The chain's CDR3 is CASSLGVGFNNEQFF. The CDR3 DNA reads TGTGCCAGCAGCTTAGGAGTAGGGTTTAACAATGAGCAGTTCTTC.

This chain joins TRBV9 and TRBJ2-1; weak D call: TRBD2 (5 bases). Trimming pared 0 bases from V and 0 bases from J, leaving 7 bases between. Germline V gene lookup returns CDR1 SGDLS and CDR2 YYNGEE. This CDR3 is 15 amino acids long. The CDR3 bases are TGTGCCAGCAGCGTAGGGAGGATCTCCTACAATGAGCAGTTCTTC. This gives the protein CASSVGRISYNEQFF.

Concerning this clone itself: The sample has other DNA sequences that encode this CDR3 too. The genes are TRBV7-8 and TRBJ2-2; the D gene is possibly TRBD2 (7 bases). Germline V gene data show CDR1 as SGHVS and CDR2 as FQNEAQ. The length of the CDR3 is 15 residues. The V end was cut by 5 bases, the J end by 4 bases, with 14 bases between. The CDR3 DNA reads TGTGCCAGCAGCGGGGGGCGGGGGCTCACCGGGGAGCTGTTTTTT. This sequence encodes CASSGGRGLTGELFF.

This chain joins TRBV2 and TRBJ1-2, with D hard to call. Trimming took off 10 bases at V and 8 bases at J, with 20 bases between the two ends. Per the germline V gene, CDR1 is SNHLY and CDR2 is FYNNEI. The CDR3 consists of 13 residues. CDR3 coding DNA: TGTGCCACCAAGGAGGTGATGAGTGTCGGCTACACCTTC. Amino acids: CATKEVMSVGYTF.

There are a few counts of this clone. This rearrangement joins TRBV20-1 to TRBJ2-7; no clear D. Germline V CDR1 and CDR2: DFQATT, SNEGSKA (reference sequence). V lost 6 bases, J lost 6 bases, and 6 bases lay in between. This CDR3 has 9 amino acids. The CDR3 DNA sequence: TGCAGTGCCGTCTGCGAGCAGTACTTC. Protein sequence: CSAVCEQYF.

To note about this clone: Germline is not matched at one junction end, which may reflect a read error. This chain links TRBV10-3 with TRBJ1-5, with a possible D match to TRBD1 (5 bases). CDR3 length: 15 amino acids. Germline V CDR1 and CDR2: ENHRY, SYGVKD. The DNA for the CDR3 is TGTGCCATCTGTGACGGGGGGGGTGGGAATCAGCCCCAGCATTTT. Its translation: CAICDGGGGNQPQHF.

The chain uses TRBV30 and TRBJ2-7; D unclear. The CDR3 totals 16 residues. In germline, CDR1 is GTSNPN, CDR2 SVGIG (reference sequence). The V and J ends lost 1 base and 4 bases respectively, with 20 bases between them. The CDR3 bases are TGTGCCTGGAGTGAAGGTGGCACCCAAACGAAATACGAGCAGTACTTC. Its translation is CAWSEGGTQTKYEQYF.

The genes are TRBV6-1 and TRBJ2-7; D remains ambiguous. V was cut by 1 base and J by 7 bases, with 11 bases left in between. The CDR3 has 13 residues. Germline V CDR1 and CDR2: MNHNS, SASEGT. In DNA form, the CDR3 reads TGTGCCAGCAGTGAAGGGTGGGCATGGGAGCAGTACTTC. Translating gives CASSEGWAWEQYF.

This clone was detected once. This rearrangement joins TRBV5-8 to TRBJ2-1, with TRBD2 identical over 11 bases. This CDR3 is built from 15 residues. V gave up 9 bases and J gave up 3 bases; unmatched junction bases: 8. Per germline, CDR1 SGHTS and CDR2 YDEGEE. CDR3 coding DNA: TGTGCCACCACTTCCGGGACTAGCGGCTACAATGAGCAGTTCTTC. It yields the protein CATTSGTSGYNEQFF.

The chain combines TRBV6-6 with TRBJ2-1, with D possibly matching TRBD1 (6 bases). Between the trimmed V and J ends, which lost 6 bases and 0 bases, there was a span of 12 bases. This CDR3 contains 15 residues. Germline CDR1 MNHNY, CDR2 SVGAGI (reference sequence). CDR3 protein: CASRPRGSSYNEQFF. CDR3 coding DNA: TGTGCCAGCAGGCCAAGGGGGAGCTCCTACAATGAGCAGTTCTTC.